This T cell receptor beta chain originates from a study of T cells expressing NK-cell markers. Study as a whole: One of eight sequenced donors was HCMV-seronegative; the other seven were seropositive.

TCRdb reprocessed the 5' RACE reads, with one entry per CDR3 protein and no DNA. The data show approximately 550,000 distinct CDR3 sequences, and the top ten clones hold approximately 3.6%. From germline, CDR1 is MGHRA and CDR2 YSYEKL. The length of the CDR3 is 15 residues. Sequencing was performed on blood T cells: a sorted CD56 or NKG2C T cell subset, CD4+ or CD8+ T cells, or bulk PBMC T cells (not recorded which). The chain employs TRBV4-1 and TRBJ1-1. This receptor was taken from a man between 18 and 29 years old in good health. CDR3 sequence: CASSQAHQMNTEAFF.